This TCR beta chain was recovered during a study of blood T cell repertoires in COVID-19. Across the whole study: T cells, B-cell-depleted T cells, or PBMCs provided the cDNA or gDNA that served as material.

This table comes from immunoSEQ multiplex PCR, and its TCRdb copy is limited to in-frame clones, with some not included. Of roughly 120,000 clones listed, approximately 79% are singletons. The sequencing sample was made of peripheral blood. The TCR comes from a man in his fifties with acute or convalescent COVID-19.

CDR3: CASSLSVTGANVLTF. The CDR3 DNA reads as TGTGCCAGCAGTTTATCGGTGACTGGGGCCAACGTCCTGACTTTC. The chain joins TRBV28 to TRBJ2-6; D remains ambiguous. The CDR3 contains 15 residues. V shed 1 base and J shed 2 bases, with 6 bases lying between them. Germline V lookup: CDR1 MDHEN, CDR2 SYDVKM.